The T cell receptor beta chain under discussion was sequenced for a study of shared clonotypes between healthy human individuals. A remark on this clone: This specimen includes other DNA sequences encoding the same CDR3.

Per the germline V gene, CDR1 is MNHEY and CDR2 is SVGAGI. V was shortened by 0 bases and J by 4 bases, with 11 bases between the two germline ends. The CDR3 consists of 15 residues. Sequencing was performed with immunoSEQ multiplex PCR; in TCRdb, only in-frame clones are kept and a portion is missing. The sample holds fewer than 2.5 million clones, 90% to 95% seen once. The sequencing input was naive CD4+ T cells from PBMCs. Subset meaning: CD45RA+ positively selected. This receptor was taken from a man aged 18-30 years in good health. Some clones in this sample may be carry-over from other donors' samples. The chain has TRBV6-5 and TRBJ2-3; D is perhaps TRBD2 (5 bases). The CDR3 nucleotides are TGTGCCAGCAGTTACTCCGGGATTTTCCCAGATACGCAGTATTTT. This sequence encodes CASSYSGIFPDTQYF.